The 7 T cell receptor beta chains below come from one sample, sequenced in a study of T cells in Graves' hyperthyroidism and ophthalmopathy. TCR beta CDR3 regions were amplified from RNA transcripts. TCR CDR3 regions were first amplified by RT-PCR with HTBI primers. One entry per CDR3 protein results from TCRdb running MiXCR on the multiplex PCR reads. The table records approximately 600,000 distinct CDR3 sequences, less than 25% of them present only once. The specimen was blood. The receptors stem from a man aged 30-40 years with Graves' ophthalmopathy.

This clonotype has only a few counts. The chain carries TRBV29-1 and TRBJ2-4; 8 bases are shared with TRBD2. Germline V gives CDR1 SQVTM, CDR2 ANQGSEA. J lost 3 bases, V lost 1 base, and 8 bases had no gene match. This CDR3 region has 16 residues. CDR3 loop: CSVEGRLAPGKNIQYF. For the CDR3, the DNA is TGCAGCGTTGAAGGCAGACTAGCGCCCGGCAAAAACATTCAGTACTTC.

This clonotype was found a few times. V usage is TRBV7-3 and J usage is TRBJ2-5; 8 nucleotides align to TRBD1. CDR3 size: 16 residues. Per the germline V gene, CDR1 is SGHTA and CDR2 is FQGTGA. Losses at the gene ends were 5 bases for V and 4 bases for J; bases not matched to a gene: 12. CDR3 sequence reads: CASSPSGRGQRETQYF. Written as DNA, the CDR3 is TGTGCCAGCAGCCCCAGTGGCAGGGGGCAAAGAGAGACCCAGTACTTC.

The gene calls are TRBV5-5 and TRBJ1-5; 7 bases are a match to TRBD1. CDR3 length: 15 amino acids. Germline CDR1 SGHKS, CDR2 YYEKEE (reference sequence). Trimming took 4 bases from V and 5 from J; bases not matched to a gene: 9. This chain's CDR3 is CASSRDPRGDQPQHF. CDR3 in DNA: TGTGCCAGCAGCCGAGACCCCAGGGGGGATCAGCCCCAGCATTTT.

The chain is built from TRBV10-3 and TRBJ2-1; the match to TRBD2 covers 11 bases. With 9 bases clipped from V and 9 bases from J, the junction kept 7 bases outside the gene matches. The CDR3 consists of 13 residues. From germline, CDR1 is ENHRY and CDR2 SYGVKD. DNA for the CDR3: TGTGCCATGACTGGGACTAGCGGTAGTGAGCAGTTCTTC. This translates into CAMTGTSGSEQFF.

This clonotype is a singleton in its sample. The rearrangement uses TRBV13 and TRBJ2-1, with D hard to call. Per the germline V gene, CDR1 is PRHDT and CDR2 is FYEKMQ (reference sequence). The V end lost 1 base, the J end lost 2 bases, and 12 bases lay between the germline ends. CDR3 length: 16 amino acids. The CDR3 sequence is CASSLAADYAYNEQFF. CDR3 sequence (DNA): TGTGCCAGCAGCTTAGCTGCGGATTATGCCTACAATGAGCAGTTCTTC.

At least ten counts were recorded for this clonotype. The J gene is TRBJ2-2, the V gene TRBV7-2; no clear D. The germline V gene encodes CDR1 SGHTA and CDR2 FQGNSA. The CDR3 is made up of 15 amino acids. V gave up 5 bases and J gave up 5 bases, with 15 bases separating them. CDR3 nucleotides: TGTGCCAGCAGCCCCTCCGCCCACAATACCGGGGAGCTGTTTTTT. It yields the protein CASSPSAHNTGELFF.

This clonotype came up a few times. This chain joins TRBV6-2 or TRBV6-3 and TRBJ2-6; the D is unclear. The ends were cut back, 8 bases at V and 5 bases at J, with 19 bases in the middle. Per the germline V gene, CDR1 is MNHEY and CDR2 is SVGEGT. The CDR3 spans 16 residues. The CDR3 DNA follows: TGTGCCAGCGACTTACTGAGTTCCCCCCGGGCCAACGTCCTGACTTTC. It yields the protein CASDLLSSPRANVLTF.